A single sample is the source of the 15 T cell receptor beta chains below, sequenced in a study of regulatory T cells in long-lasting Graves disease. Investigators prepared the TCR beta libraries by applying iRepertoire HTBI primers and Arm-PCR of CDR3 regions. One entry per CDR3 protein, called by TCRdb with MiXCR from the multiplex PCR reads. Of some 330,000 distinct CDR3 sequences listed, roughly 10% were seen once; the top ten hold approximately 17%. Sample time point: newly diagnosed GD, antithyroid drugs for less than 3 months. RNA from PBMCs was the source of the TCR library. These data were also filed under a second study, of T cells in Graves' hyperthyroidism and ophthalmopathy.

The sequencing here drew on peripheral blood mononuclear cells (PBMCs), taken at new diagnosis, from a patient treated with antithyroid drugs. The origin of the receptors is a woman in her late teens or twenties with Graves disease.

This CDR3 reads CASSLVVGGEQYV. CDR3 nucleotides: TGTGCCAGCAGCTTAGTGGTGGGGGGCGAGCAGTACGTC. The rearrangement links TRBV11-2 to TRBJ2-7, with D possibly matching TRBD2 (6 bases). V shed 1 base and J shed 6 bases, with 10 bases lying between them. CDR1 SGHAT and CDR2 FQNNGV come from the germline V gene. CDR3 length: 13 residues.

This clonotype was observed at least ten times. J is TRBJ2-3 and V is TRBV7-2; 9 positions match TRBD1. CDR1 is SGHTA, CDR2 FQGNSA, per germline. CDR3 length equals 16 residues. The V gene end was trimmed by 5 bases and the J gene end by 7 bases; junction bases not matched to a gene: 13. This chain's CDR3 is CASSLQGDRVPYTQYF. In DNA form, the CDR3 reads TGTGCCAGCAGCCTTCAAGGGGACAGGGTCCCCTATACGCAGTATTTT.

This clonotype appeared many times. The chain has TRBV7-2 and TRBJ1-4; 9 bases agree with TRBD1. The germline gives CDR1 SGHTA, CDR2 FQGNSA. CDR3 length: 14 amino acids. The V and J ends lost 5 bases and 8 bases, in that order; junction bases with no gene match: 6. The CDR3 DNA reads as TGTGCCAGCAGCCCCCGACAGGGGGAAGAAAAACTGTTTTTT. Its translation is CASSPRQGEEKLFF.

This clonotype was observed many times. The chain uses TRBV6-1 and TRBJ2-7; 12 bases are shared with TRBD2. Germline V gives CDR1 MNHNS, CDR2 SASEGT. V gave up 6 bases and J gave up 3 bases; unmatched junction bases: 12. The CDR3 covers 17 residues. This chain's CDR3 is CASRAFGTSGPIYEQYF. The CDR3 DNA reads as TGTGCCAGCAGAGCCTTCGGGACTAGCGGGCCCATCTACGAGCAGTACTTC.

The chain recombines TRBV20-1 with TRBJ1-5; unclear D gene. Germline V gives CDR1 DFQATT, CDR2 SNEGSKA (reference sequence). Trimming left V 3 bases short and J 3 bases short, with 9 bases between. The CDR3 is 13 amino acids. The CDR3 DNA reads TGCAGTGCTAGGTACAGTTTCAATCAGCCCCAGCATTTT. Amino acids: CSARYSFNQPQHF.

The sample holds many counts of this clonotype. This chain links TRBV6-1 with TRBJ1-5; D gene uncertain. The germline CDR1 and CDR2 sequences are MNHNS and SASEGT. V was pared by 1 base and J by 6 bases, with 4 bases between. The CDR3 totals 12 residues. This chain's CDR3 is CASSEERQPQHF. CDR3 in DNA: TGTGCCAGCAGTGAAGAGCGTCAGCCCCAGCATTTT.

The chain has TRBV18 and TRBJ2-4; 11 bases align to TRBD2. The CDR3 is made up of 17 amino acids. Per germline, CDR1 KGHSH and CDR2 LQKENI. V was clipped by 3 bases and J by 0 bases; unmatched bases: 4. The CDR3 sequence is CASSPSGGARAKNIQYF. As DNA, the CDR3 is TGTGCCAGCTCACCTAGCGGGGGGGCCAGAGCCAAAAACATTCAGTACTTC.

The chain joins TRBV11-2 to TRBJ2-3; D is unresolved. This CDR3 comprises 14 residues. From germline, CDR1 is SGHAT and CDR2 FQNNGV. V lost 6 bases and J 0 bases, leaving 10 bases between the germline ends. CDR3 DNA: TGTGCCAGCAGTTCCCCCCTTAGCACAGATACGCAGTATTTT. Amino acids: CASSSPLSTDTQYF.

This clonotype was counted many times. The chain joins TRBV11-1 to TRBJ2-6; maybe TRBD1 (6 bases). The CDR3 extends over 18 amino acids. Trimming left V 1 base short and J 1 base short, with 14 bases between. Germline-derived CDR1 and CDR2 are SGHAT and FQDESV (reference sequence). The CDR3 DNA reads as TGTGCCAGCAGCTTAGAGGGGGAACGGCCTTCTGGGGCCAACGTCCTGACTTTC. Its translation: CASSLEGERPSGANVLTF.

This clonotype was counted between two and nine times. The J gene is TRBJ2-1, the V gene TRBV10-2; 7 bases align to TRBD2. Germline assignment: CDR1 WSHSY and CDR2 SAAADI. The CDR3 runs to 20 residues. The V gene end was trimmed by 2 bases and the J gene end by 0 bases; junction bases not matched to a gene: 16. As DNA, the CDR3 is TGCGCCAGCAGTGAGCTCTCCTACCCACTAGCGCCGAGCTCCTACAATGAGCAGTTCTTC. This sequence encodes CASSELSYPLAPSSYNEQFF.

This clonotype was observed at least ten times. V usage is TRBV9 and J usage is TRBJ2-7; D is perhaps TRBD1 or TRBD2 (5 bases each). This CDR3 has 14 residues. Trimming left V 0 bases short and J 5 bases short, with 12 bases between. Germline assignment: CDR1 SGDLS and CDR2 YYNGEE. The CDR3 spells CASSVGGLWDEQYF. The DNA of the CDR3 is TGTGCCAGCAGCGTAGGGGGGTTGTGGGACGAGCAGTACTTC.

This clonotype appeared many times. The chain has TRBV6-1 and TRBJ1-1; D gene unclear. Germline V gene lookup returns CDR1 MNHNS and CDR2 SASEGT. This CDR3 comprises 13 residues. V was shortened by 6 bases and J by 1 base, with 9 bases between the two germline ends. DNA for the CDR3: TGTGCCAGCAGCGACATACAGAACACTGAAGCTTTCTTT. Translated, it gives CASSDIQNTEAFF.

With regard to this clonotype: It may be a read error: a sequence one base away is much more abundant. The CDR3 nucleotides are TGTGCCGGCAGCCAAGACAGGGAAGAGACCCAGTACTTC. Translated: CAGSQDREETQYF. V is TRBV11-3 and J is TRBJ2-5; 7 bases match TRBD1. Germline lookup yields CDR1 SGHNT and CDR2 YENEEA. The CDR3 runs 13 residues.

This clonotype was counted ten times or more. V usage is TRBV7-2 and J usage is TRBJ1-2, with 7 bases that match TRBD1. Germline loops: CDR1 SGHTA, CDR2 FQGNSA. The CDR3 has 15 residues. Trimming at V came to 1 base and at J to 3 bases, leaving 5 bases not matched to a gene. The CDR3 spells CASSLGSGGDYGYTF. The CDR3 DNA reads TGTGCCAGCAGCTTAGGGTCAGGGGGTGACTATGGCTACACCTTC.

This clonotype was seen ten or more times. The J gene is TRBJ2-3, the V gene TRBV3-1, with D possibly matching TRBD2 (6 bases). Per germline, CDR1 LGHDT and CDR2 YNNKEL (reference sequence). The CDR3 sequence is 14 residues long. The V end lost 4 bases, the J end lost 2 bases, and 10 bases lay between the germline ends. The CDR3 is CASSRSGITDTQYF. CDR3 DNA: TGTGCCAGCAGCCGTAGCGGCATCACAGATACGCAGTATTTT.